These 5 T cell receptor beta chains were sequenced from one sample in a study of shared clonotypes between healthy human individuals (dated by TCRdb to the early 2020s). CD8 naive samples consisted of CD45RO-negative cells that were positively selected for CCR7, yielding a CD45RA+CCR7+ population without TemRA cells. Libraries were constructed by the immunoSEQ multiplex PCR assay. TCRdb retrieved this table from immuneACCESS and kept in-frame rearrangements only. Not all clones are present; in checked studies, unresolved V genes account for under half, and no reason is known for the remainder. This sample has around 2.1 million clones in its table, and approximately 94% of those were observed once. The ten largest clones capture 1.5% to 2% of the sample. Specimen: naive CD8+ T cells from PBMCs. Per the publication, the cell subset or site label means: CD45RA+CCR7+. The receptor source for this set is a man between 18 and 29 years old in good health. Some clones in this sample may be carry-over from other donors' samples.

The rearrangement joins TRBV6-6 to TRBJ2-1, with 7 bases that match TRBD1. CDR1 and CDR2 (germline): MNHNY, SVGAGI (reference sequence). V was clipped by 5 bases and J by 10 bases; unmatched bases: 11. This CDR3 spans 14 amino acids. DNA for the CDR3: TGTGCCAGCAGTAACCCAGACAGGGCTTACGAGCAGTTCTTC. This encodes CASSNPDRAYEQFF.

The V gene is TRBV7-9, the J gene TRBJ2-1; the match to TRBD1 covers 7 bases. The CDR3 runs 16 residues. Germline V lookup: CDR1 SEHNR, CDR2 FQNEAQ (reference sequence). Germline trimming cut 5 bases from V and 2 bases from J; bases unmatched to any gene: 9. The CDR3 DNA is TGTGCCAGCAGCCGTATCGACAGGGCCCCCTACAATGAGCAGTTCTTC. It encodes CASSRIDRAPYNEQFF.

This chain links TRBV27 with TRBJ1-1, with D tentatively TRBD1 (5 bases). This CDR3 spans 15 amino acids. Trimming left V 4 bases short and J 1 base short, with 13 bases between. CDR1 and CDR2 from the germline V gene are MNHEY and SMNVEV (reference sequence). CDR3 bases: TGTGCCAGCAGTTCGCCGGGACCGTGGAACACTGAAGCTTTCTTT. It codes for CASSSPGPWNTEAFF.

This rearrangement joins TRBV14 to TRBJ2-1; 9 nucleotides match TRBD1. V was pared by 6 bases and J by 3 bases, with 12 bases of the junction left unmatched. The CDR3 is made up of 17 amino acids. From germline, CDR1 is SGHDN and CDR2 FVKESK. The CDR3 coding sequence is TGTGCCAGCAGGCTTACAGGGGGCGCAGATGGCTACAATGAGCAGTTCTTC. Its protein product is CASRLTGGADGYNEQFF.

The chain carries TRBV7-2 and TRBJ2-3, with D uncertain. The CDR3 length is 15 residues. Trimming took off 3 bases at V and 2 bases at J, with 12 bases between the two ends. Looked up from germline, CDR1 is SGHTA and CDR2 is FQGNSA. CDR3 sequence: CASSLVIGNTDTQYF. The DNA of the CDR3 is TGTGCCAGCAGCTTGGTTATAGGGAACACAGATACGCAGTATTTT.